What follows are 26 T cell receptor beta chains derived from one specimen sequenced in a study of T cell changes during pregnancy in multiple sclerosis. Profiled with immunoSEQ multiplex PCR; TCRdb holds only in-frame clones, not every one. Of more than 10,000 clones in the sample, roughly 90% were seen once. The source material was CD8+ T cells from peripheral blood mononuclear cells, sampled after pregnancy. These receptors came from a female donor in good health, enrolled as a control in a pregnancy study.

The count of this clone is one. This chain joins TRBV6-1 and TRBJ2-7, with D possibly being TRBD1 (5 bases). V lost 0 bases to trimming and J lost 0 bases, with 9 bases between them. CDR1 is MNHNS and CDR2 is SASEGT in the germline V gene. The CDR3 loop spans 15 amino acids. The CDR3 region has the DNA TGTGCCAGCAGTGAAGCTACAGACAGCTCCTACGAGCAGTACTTC. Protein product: CASSEATDSSYEQYF.

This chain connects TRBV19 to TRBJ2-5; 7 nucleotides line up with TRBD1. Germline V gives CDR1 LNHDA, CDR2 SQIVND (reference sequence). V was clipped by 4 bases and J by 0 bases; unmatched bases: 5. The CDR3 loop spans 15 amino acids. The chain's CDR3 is CASSTQGEYQETQYF. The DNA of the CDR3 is TGTGCCAGTAGTACGCAGGGGGAGTACCAAGAGACCCAGTACTTC.

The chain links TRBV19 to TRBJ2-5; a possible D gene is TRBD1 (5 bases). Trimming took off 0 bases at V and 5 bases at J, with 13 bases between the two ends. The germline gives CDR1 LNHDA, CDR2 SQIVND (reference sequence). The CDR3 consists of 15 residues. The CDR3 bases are TGTGCCAGTAGTATAGATGGCAGGGTAGGGGAGACCCAGTACTTC. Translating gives CASSIDGRVGETQYF.

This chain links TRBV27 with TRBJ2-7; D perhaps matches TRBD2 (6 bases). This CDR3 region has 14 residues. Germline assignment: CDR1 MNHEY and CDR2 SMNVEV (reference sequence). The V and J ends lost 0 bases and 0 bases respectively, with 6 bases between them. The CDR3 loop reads CASSLSRGSYEQYF. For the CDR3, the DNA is TGTGCCAGCAGTTTATCGCGGGGCTCCTACGAGCAGTACTTC.

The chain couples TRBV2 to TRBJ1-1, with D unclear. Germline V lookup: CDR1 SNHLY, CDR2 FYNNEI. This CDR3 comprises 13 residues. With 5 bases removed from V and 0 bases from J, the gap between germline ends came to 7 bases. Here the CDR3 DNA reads TGTGCCAGCAGTCGACTGATGAACACTGAAGCTTTCTTT. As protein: CASSRLMNTEAFF.

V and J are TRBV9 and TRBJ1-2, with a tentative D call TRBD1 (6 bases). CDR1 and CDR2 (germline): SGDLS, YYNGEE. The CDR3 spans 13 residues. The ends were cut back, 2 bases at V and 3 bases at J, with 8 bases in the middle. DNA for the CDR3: TGTGCCAGCAGCGTGCCAGGGGACTATGGCTACACCTTC. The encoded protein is CASSVPGDYGYTF.

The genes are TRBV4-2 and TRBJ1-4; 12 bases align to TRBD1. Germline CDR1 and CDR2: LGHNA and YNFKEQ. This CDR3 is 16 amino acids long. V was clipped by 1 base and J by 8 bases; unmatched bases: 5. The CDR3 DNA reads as TGTGCCAGCAGCCAAGGGGTTGGGACAGGGGGCGAAAAACTGTTTTTT. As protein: CASSQGVGTGGEKLFF.

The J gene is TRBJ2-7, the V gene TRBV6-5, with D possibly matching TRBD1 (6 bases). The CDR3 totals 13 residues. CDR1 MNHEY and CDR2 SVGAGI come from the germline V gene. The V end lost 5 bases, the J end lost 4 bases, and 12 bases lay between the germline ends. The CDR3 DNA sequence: TGTGCCAGCAGTGACGCAGGGGTATACGAGCAGTACTTC. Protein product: CASSDAGVYEQYF.

For the CDR3, the DNA is TGCGCCAGCAGCCCACTAGCGGATACGCAGTATTTT. Amino acids: CASSPLADTQYF. The chain recombines TRBV4-1 with TRBJ2-3; 7 bases line up with TRBD2. V trimming: 4 bases; J trimming: 6 bases; junction bases outside the gene matches: 1. The CDR3 has 12 amino acids. CDR1 is MGHRA and CDR2 is YSYEKL in the germline V gene.

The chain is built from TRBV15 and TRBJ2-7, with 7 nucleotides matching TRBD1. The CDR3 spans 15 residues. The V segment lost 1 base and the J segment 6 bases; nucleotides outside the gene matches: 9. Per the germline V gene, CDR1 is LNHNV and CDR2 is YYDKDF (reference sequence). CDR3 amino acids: CATSRGDRFGSEQYF. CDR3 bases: TGTGCCACCAGCAGAGGGGACAGATTTGGAAGCGAGCAGTACTTC.

CDR3 residues: CASRSTGGGTRYNEKLFF. The CDR3 nucleotides read TGTGCCAGCAGGTCGACAGGGGGCGGTACACGGTATAATGAAAAACTGTTTTTT. J is TRBJ1-4 and V is TRBV2; 10 nucleotides match TRBD1. The length of the CDR3 is 18 residues. Germline values: CDR1 SNHLY, CDR2 FYNNEI. The junction had 14 bases not matched to a gene; V was cut back by 6 bases and J by 4 bases. The full variable domain, completed using reference TRBV2 and TRBJ1-4, is EPEVTQTPSHQVTQMGQEVILRCVPISNHLYFYWYRQILGQKVEFLVSFYNNEISEKSEIFDDQFSVERPDGSNFTLKIRSTKLEDSAMYFCASRSTGGGTRYNEKLFFGSGTQLSVL.

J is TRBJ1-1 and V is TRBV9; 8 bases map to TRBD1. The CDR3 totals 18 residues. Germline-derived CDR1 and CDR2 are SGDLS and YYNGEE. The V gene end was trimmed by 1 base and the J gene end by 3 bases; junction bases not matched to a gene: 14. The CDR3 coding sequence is TGTGCCAGCAGCGTATCGAGGGCAGGGGGCGCGGTTGACACTGAAGCTTTCTTT. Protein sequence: CASSVSRAGGAVDTEAFF.

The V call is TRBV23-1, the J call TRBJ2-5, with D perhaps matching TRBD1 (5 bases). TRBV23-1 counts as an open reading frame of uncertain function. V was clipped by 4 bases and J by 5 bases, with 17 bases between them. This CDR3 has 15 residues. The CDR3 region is CASSLNEGARETQYF. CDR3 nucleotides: TGCGCCAGCAGTCTCAACGAAGGGGCCCGGGAGACCCAGTACTTC.

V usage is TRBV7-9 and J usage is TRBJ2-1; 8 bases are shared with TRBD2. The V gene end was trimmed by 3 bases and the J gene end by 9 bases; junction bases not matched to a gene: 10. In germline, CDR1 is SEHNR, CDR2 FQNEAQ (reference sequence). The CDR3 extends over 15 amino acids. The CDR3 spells CASSLGLAGYGEQFF. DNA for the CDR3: TGTGCCAGCAGCTTGGGTCTAGCGGGCTATGGTGAGCAGTTCTTC.

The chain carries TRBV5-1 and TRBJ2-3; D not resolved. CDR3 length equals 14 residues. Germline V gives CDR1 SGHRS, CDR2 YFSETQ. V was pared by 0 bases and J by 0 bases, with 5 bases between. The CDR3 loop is CASSLELSTDTQYF. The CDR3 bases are TGCGCCAGCAGCTTGGAACTAAGCACAGATACGCAGTATTTT. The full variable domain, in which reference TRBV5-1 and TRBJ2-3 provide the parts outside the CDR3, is KAGVTQTPRYLIKTRGQQVTLSCSPISGHRSVSWYQQTPGQGLQFLFEYFSETQRNKGNFPGRFSGRQFSNSRSEMNVSTLELGDSALYLCASSLELSTDTQYFGPGTRLTVL.

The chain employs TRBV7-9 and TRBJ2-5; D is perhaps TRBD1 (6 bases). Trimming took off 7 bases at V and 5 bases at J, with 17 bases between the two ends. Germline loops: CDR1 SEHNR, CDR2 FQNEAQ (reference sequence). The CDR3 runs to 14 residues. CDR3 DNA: TGTGCCAGCATCCAGCAGGGGTTAGGCGAGACCCAGTACTTC. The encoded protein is CASIQQGLGETQYF.

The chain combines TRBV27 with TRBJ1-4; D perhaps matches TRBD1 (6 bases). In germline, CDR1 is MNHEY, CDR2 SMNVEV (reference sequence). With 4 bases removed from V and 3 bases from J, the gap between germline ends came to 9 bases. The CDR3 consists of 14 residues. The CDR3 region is CASSWTDSNEKLFF. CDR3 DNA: TGTGCCAGCAGTTGGACAGATTCTAATGAAAAACTGTTTTTT.

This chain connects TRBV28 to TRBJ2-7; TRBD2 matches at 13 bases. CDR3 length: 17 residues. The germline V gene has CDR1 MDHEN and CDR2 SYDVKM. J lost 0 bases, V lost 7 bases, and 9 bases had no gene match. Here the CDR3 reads CASTPLAGGIGSYEQYF. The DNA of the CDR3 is TGTGCCAGCACCCCACTAGCGGGAGGGATAGGCTCCTACGAGCAGTACTTC.

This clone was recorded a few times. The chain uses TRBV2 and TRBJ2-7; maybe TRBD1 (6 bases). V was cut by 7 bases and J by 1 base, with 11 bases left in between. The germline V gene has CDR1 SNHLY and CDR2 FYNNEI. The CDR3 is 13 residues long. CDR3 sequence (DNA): TGTGCCAGCAAAGGGGACACTTCCTACGAGCAGTACTTC. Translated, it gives CASKGDTSYEQYF.

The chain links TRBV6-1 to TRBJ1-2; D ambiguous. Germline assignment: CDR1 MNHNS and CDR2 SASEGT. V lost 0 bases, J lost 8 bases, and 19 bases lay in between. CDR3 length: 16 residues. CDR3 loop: CASSEAGDTWREGYTF. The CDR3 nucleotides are TGTGCCAGCAGTGAAGCGGGCGACACGTGGCGGGAAGGCTACACCTTC.

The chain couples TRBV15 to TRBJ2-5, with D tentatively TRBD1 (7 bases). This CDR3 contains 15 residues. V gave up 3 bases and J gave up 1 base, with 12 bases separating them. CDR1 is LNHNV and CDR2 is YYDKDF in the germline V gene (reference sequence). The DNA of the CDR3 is TGTGCCACCAGCAGCACGGGGGACAGCCAAGAGACCCAGTACTTC. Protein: CATSSTGDSQETQYF.

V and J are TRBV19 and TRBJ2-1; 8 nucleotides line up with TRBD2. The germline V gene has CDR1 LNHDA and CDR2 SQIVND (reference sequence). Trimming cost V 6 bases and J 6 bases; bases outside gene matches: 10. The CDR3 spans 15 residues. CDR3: CASRITGGGSNEQFF. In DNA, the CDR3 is TGTGCCAGTAGAATAACGGGGGGGGGTTCCAATGAGCAGTTCTTC.

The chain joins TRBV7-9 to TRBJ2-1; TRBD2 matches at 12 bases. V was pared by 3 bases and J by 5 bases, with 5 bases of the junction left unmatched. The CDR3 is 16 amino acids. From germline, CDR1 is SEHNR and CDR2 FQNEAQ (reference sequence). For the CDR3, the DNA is TGTGCCAGCAGCTTCACTAGCGGGAGGACAAACAATGAGCAGTTCTTC. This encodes CASSFTSGRTNNEQFF.

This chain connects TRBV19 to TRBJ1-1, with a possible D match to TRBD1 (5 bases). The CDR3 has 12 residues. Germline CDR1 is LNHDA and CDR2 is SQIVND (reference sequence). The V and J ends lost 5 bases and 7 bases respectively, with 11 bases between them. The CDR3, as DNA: TGTGCCAGTAGTTTTTTGGGGCTTGAAGCTTTCTTT. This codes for CASSFLGLEAFF.

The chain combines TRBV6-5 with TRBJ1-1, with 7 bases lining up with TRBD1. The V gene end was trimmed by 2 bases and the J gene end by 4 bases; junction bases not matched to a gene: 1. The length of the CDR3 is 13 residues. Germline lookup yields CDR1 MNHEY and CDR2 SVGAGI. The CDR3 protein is CASSYQGVTEAFF. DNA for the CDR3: TGTGCCAGCAGTTACCAGGGGGTCACTGAAGCTTTCTTT.

CDR3 DNA sequence: TGTGCCAGCAGCGTAGCGACAGGGGGCTACGAGCAGTACTTC. Encoded protein: CASSVATGGYEQYF. This rearrangement joins TRBV9 to TRBJ2-7; 9 bases are shared with TRBD1. Germline loops: CDR1 SGDLS, CDR2 YYNGEE. The CDR3 loop spans 14 amino acids. Trimming removed 0 bases from V and 3 bases from J; junction bases left unmatched: 1.